Following are 24 T cell receptor beta chains from one sample sequenced in a study of beta chain features in type 1 diabetes. What was sequenced were expressed TCRB transcripts, since all of the isolated RNA had been reverse transcribed. Produced via immunoSEQ multiplex PCR; TCRdb's table is partial and in-frame only. The data show around 250,000 clones, 27% seen once. The source material was central memory CD4+ T cells from blood. Receptors were obtained from a man aged 25 to 40 in good health.

The chain employs TRBV30 and TRBJ2-4; tentatively, D is TRBD2 (6 bases). Germline lookup yields CDR1 GTSNPN and CDR2 SVGIG (reference sequence). Trimming left V 5 bases short and J 0 bases short, with 29 bases between. The CDR3 has 20 amino acids. The CDR3 sequence: CAWPLRGGRQSKLAKNIQYF. In DNA form, the CDR3 reads TGTGCCTGGCCCTTGCGGGGCGGGCGTCAATCAAAACTAGCCAAAAACATTCAGTACTTC.

The chain joins TRBV30 to TRBJ1-6; 7 positions match TRBD1. With 6 bases clipped from V and 6 bases from J, the junction kept 5 bases outside the gene matches. CDR1 and CDR2 (germline): GTSNPN, SVGIG (reference sequence). This CDR3 contains 13 residues. DNA of the CDR3: TGTGCCTGCGGACGGGACAGTAATTCACCCCTCCACTTT. Translating it yields CACGRDSNSPLHF.

The V call is TRBV5-1, the J call TRBJ2-4; D possibly corresponds to TRBD1 (5 bases). V lost 0 bases and J 6 bases, leaving 10 bases between the germline ends. Germline V lookup: CDR1 SGHRS, CDR2 YFSETQ. The CDR3 runs 14 residues. CDR3 DNA sequence: TGCGCCAGCAGCTTGGAGACAGACGCAAACATTCAGTACTTC. As protein: CASSLETDANIQYF.

The rearrangement joins TRBV9 to TRBJ2-1; D is uncertain. V gave up 4 bases and J gave up 9 bases, with 14 bases separating them. This CDR3 spans 13 amino acids. Germline V gene data show CDR1 as SGDLS and CDR2 as YYNGEE. The CDR3: CASSSKGVAEQFF. CDR3 DNA sequence: TGTGCCAGCAGCTCAAAGGGTGTAGCTGAGCAGTTCTTC.

This clone came up a few times. In DNA, the CDR3 is TGTGCCAGCAGCAAAGTGGAGGGATCCTACGAGCAGTACTTC. As protein: CASSKVEGSYEQYF. The chain couples TRBV21-1 to TRBJ2-7; the tabulated D call, TRBD2, remains unverified against the DNA. TRBV21-1 is a pseudogene segment. The CDR3 is 14 residues long.

The rearrangement links TRBV29-1 to TRBJ2-5, with D maybe TRBD2 (5 bases). The CDR3 sequence is 10 residues long. V shed 7 bases and J shed 5 bases, with 8 bases lying between them. In germline, CDR1 is SQVTM, CDR2 ANQGSEA. The CDR3 region has the DNA TGCAGCGGAAGGGAGGAGACCCAGTACTTC. Translating it yields CSGREETQYF.

V usage is TRBV7-2 and J usage is TRBJ2-3, with TRBD1 identical over 7 bases. The J segment lost 3 bases and the V segment lost 7 bases, leaving 7 bases of the junction unmatched. Germline CDR1 reads SGHTA; CDR2 reads FQGNSA. This CDR3 has 14 residues. As DNA, the CDR3 is TGTGCCAGCATTCCAAGGGGGCAGACAGATACGCAGTATTTT. This sequence encodes CASIPRGQTDTQYF.

This clone has just a few counts. The rearrangement joins TRBV28 to TRBJ1-1, with 11 bases matching TRBD1. Germline V gene lookup returns CDR1 MDHEN and CDR2 SYDVKM. The ends lost 5 bases at V and 6 bases at J; junction bases unmatched: 8. The CDR3 spans 15 residues. Here the CDR3 reads CASSPRDRGYAEAFF. CDR3 in DNA: TGTGCCAGCAGTCCCCGGGACAGGGGGTACGCTGAAGCTTTCTTT.

The gene calls are TRBV2 and TRBJ2-5; D remains unclear. This CDR3 has 14 residues. Germline values: CDR1 SNHLY, CDR2 FYNNEI. V gave up 0 bases and J gave up 5 bases, with 10 bases separating them. CDR3 sequence reads: CASSEALQLETQYF. In DNA, the CDR3 is TGTGCCAGCAGTGAAGCGTTACAGCTGGAGACCCAGTACTTC.

This clone occurred many times. This chain joins TRBV28 and TRBJ2-4; D not resolved. The CDR3 is 14 residues long. Germline V gene data show CDR1 as MDHEN and CDR2 as SYDVKM. The V and J ends lost 6 bases and 0 bases respectively, with 9 bases between them. This CDR3 is CASSPTVAKNIQYF. The CDR3 DNA sequence: TGTGCCAGCAGCCCAACGGTAGCCAAAAACATTCAGTACTTC.

This clone was recorded a few times. The sample contains more than one DNA sequence encoding this CDR3. The V call is TRBV29-1, the J call TRBJ2-7; D unresolved. Germline V gives CDR1 SQVTM, CDR2 ANQGSEA. The CDR3 runs 12 residues. Trimming cost V 7 bases and J 0 bases, with 10 bases left between them. The CDR3 loop reads CSGRTDSYEQYF. The CDR3 DNA follows: TGCAGCGGACGGACGGACTCCTACGAGCAGTACTTC.

This clone was seen a few times. The chain employs TRBV9 and TRBJ2-3; D gene uncertain. The V and J ends lost 4 bases and 0 bases respectively, with 9 bases between them. The CDR3 length is 14 residues. Germline CDR1 SGDLS, CDR2 YYNGEE. This CDR3 is CASSPRVSTDTQYF. CDR3 DNA sequence: TGTGCCAGCAGCCCCCGGGTCAGCACAGATACGCAGTATTTT.

The genes are TRBV2 and TRBJ2-6; 7 nucleotides match TRBD2. V was pared by 1 base and J by 2 bases, with 2 bases of the junction left unmatched. Germline loops: CDR1 SNHLY, CDR2 FYNNEI. The CDR3 loop spans 16 amino acids. The chain's CDR3 is CASSEGGGAGANVLTF. Written as DNA, the CDR3 is TGTGCCAGCAGTGAAGGGGGAGGGGCTGGGGCCAACGTCCTGACTTTC.

The chain uses TRBV6-6 and TRBJ1-6; no clear D. The V gene lost 5 bases and the J gene lost 2 bases, with 7 bases spanning the gap. The germline gives CDR1 MNHNY, CDR2 SVGAGI (reference sequence). This CDR3 region has 14 residues. CDR3 nucleotides: TGTGCCAGCAGTGCGGGCCCCTATAATTCACCCCTCCACTTT. Translating gives CASSAGPYNSPLHF.

This clone was seen more than once but under ten times. This rearrangement joins TRBV27 to TRBJ1-4; D is perhaps TRBD1 (6 bases). This CDR3 has 14 residues. Germline V gene lookup returns CDR1 MNHEY and CDR2 SMNVEV (reference sequence). Trimming removed 6 bases at V and 8 bases at J, with 16 bases between. The CDR3 region is CASRLGGKGEKLFF. The CDR3 DNA reads as TGTGCCAGCAGATTAGGGGGAAAGGGGGAAAAACTGTTTTTT.

The chain couples TRBV4-1 to TRBJ2-3; D gene ambiguous. The CDR3 totals 13 residues. The germline V gene encodes CDR1 MGHRA and CDR2 YSYEKL. V gave up 3 bases and J gave up 1 base, with 5 bases separating them. Here the CDR3 DNA reads TGCGCCAGCAGCCAGACACGCACAGATACGCAGTATTTT. It yields the protein CASSQTRTDTQYF.

V gene TRBV28 combines with J gene TRBJ2-1; 8 positions agree with TRBD2. This CDR3 region has 16 residues. Germline V lookup: CDR1 MDHEN, CDR2 SYDVKM. Trimming cost V 6 bases and J 7 bases; bases outside gene matches: 14. The DNA of the CDR3 is TGTGCCAGCAGCCCGGGAGGGAGGGCGCCCAGGAATGAGCAGTTCTTC. Its protein product is CASSPGGRAPRNEQFF.

This clone was seen a handful of times. This chain uses TRBV4-1 with TRBJ2-1; a weak D match, TRBD1 (5 bases). Per germline, CDR1 MGHRA and CDR2 YSYEKL. This CDR3 spans 16 amino acids. V was cut by 0 bases and J by 3 bases, with 12 bases left in between. The CDR3: CASSQDGRADYNEQFF. CDR3 nucleotides: TGCGCCAGCAGCCAAGATGGCAGGGCCGACTACAATGAGCAGTTCTTC.

This clone was counted only a few times. The CDR3 DNA is TGTGCCAGCCCCTCGACAGGAACGAACACCGGGGAGCTGTTTTTT. It encodes CASPSTGTNTGELFF. V and J are TRBV7-9 and TRBJ2-2; the D gene is possibly TRBD1 (6 bases). The V gene's germline CDR1 is SEHNR and CDR2 FQNEAQ (reference sequence). V lost 8 bases to trimming and J lost 0 bases, with 13 bases between them. The CDR3 has 15 amino acids.

The chain uses TRBV30 and TRBJ1-2; D is ambiguous. The CDR3 is 12 residues long. The germline gives CDR1 GTSNPN, CDR2 SVGIG (reference sequence). Trimming removed 5 bases from V and 1 base from J, with 8 bases in between. The CDR3: CAWSRVNYGYTF. In DNA, the CDR3 is TGTGCCTGGTCCCGGGTTAACTATGGCTACACCTTC.

The gene calls are TRBV18 and TRBJ2-5; 10 bases are a match to TRBD2. The CDR3 runs to 15 residues. The J segment lost 4 bases and the V segment lost 2 bases, leaving 4 bases of the junction unmatched. Germline loops: CDR1 KGHSH, CDR2 LQKENI. The CDR3 bases are TGTGCCAGCTCACCATATAGGACTAGCGGAGAGACCCAGTACTTC. Its protein is CASSPYRTSGETQYF. Together with reference TRBV18 and TRBJ2-5, the CDR3 gives the full variable domain: NAGVMQNPRHLVRRRGQEARLRCSPMKGHSHVYWYRQLPEEGLKFMVYLQKENIIDESGMPKERFSAEFPKEGPSILRIQQVVRGDSAAYFCASSPYRTSGETQYFGPGTRLLVL.

The chain combines TRBV5-1 with TRBJ2-2, with TRBD2 matching over 8 bases. Germline trimming cut 4 bases from V and 4 bases from J; bases unmatched to any gene: 6. The CDR3 sequence is 15 residues long. The germline CDR1 and CDR2 sequences are SGHRS and YFSETQ. The CDR3 loop reads CASSLSTSGTGELFF. The CDR3 DNA is TGCGCCAGCAGCCTCTCAACTAGCGGCACCGGGGAGCTGTTTTTT.

This clone appeared a few times. This chain uses TRBV29-1 with TRBJ2-2, with TRBD2 matching over 11 bases. In germline, CDR1 is SQVTM, CDR2 ANQGSEA. Germline trimming cut 4 bases from V and 4 bases from J; bases unmatched to any gene: 8. The CDR3 length is 16 residues. CDR3 sequence: CSVGGTSGTTTGELFF. The CDR3 bases are TGCAGCGTTGGTGGGACTAGCGGAACTACCACCGGGGAGCTGTTTTTT.

This clone turned up a few times. The rearrangement uses TRBV30 and TRBJ2-5, with D perhaps matching TRBD1 or TRBD2 (5 bases each). Looked up from germline, CDR1 is GTSNPN and CDR2 is SVGIG (reference sequence). This CDR3 has 12 amino acids. Trimming took 0 bases from V and 5 from J, leaving 7 bases between them. CDR3 DNA: TGTGCCTGGAGTGTTGGGACGGAGACCCAGTACTTC. Its protein is CAWSVGTETQYF.